Below are 30 T cell receptor beta chains sequenced from a single sample in a study of human T cells and chemical hapten exposure. Sample time point: patch test 1, 2 weeks after DPC sensitization. The treatment was: therapeutic diphenylcyclopropenone sensitization with weekly scalp DPC. TCRdb itself ran the RACE reads through MiXCR, one entry per CDR3 protein. This repertoire shows a few hundred thousand distinct CDR3 sequences, roughly 5% found once; its top ten account for around 2%. This specimen consisted of whole blood, obtained in connection with sensitization to the hapten diphenylcyclopropenone (DPC). The source of these receptors is a woman between 50 and 59 years old with alopecia areata. Some clones in this sample may be carry-over from other donors' samples.

This clonotype has just a few counts. This rearrangement joins TRBV20-1 to TRBJ1-1, with D unclear. The CDR3 runs 15 residues. Looked up from germline, CDR1 is DFQATT and CDR2 is SNEGSKA (reference sequence). The ends were cut back, 4 bases at V and 3 bases at J, with 18 bases in the middle. CDR3: CSATPVGRLDTEAFF. The CDR3, as DNA: TGCAGTGCTACCCCGGTCGGGCGGCTTGACACTGAAGCTTTCTTT.

This clonotype came up many times. The V call is TRBV7-9, the J call TRBJ2-5; 10 bases are shared with TRBD2. Germline assignment: CDR1 SEHNR and CDR2 FQNEAQ (reference sequence). This CDR3 comprises 16 residues. With 8 bases clipped from V and 3 bases from J, the junction kept 12 bases outside the gene matches. The CDR3 reads CASGSGTSVYKETQYF. In DNA form, the CDR3 reads TGTGCCAGCGGATCCGGGACTAGCGTGTATAAAGAGACCCAGTACTTC.

This clonotype was detected many times. This chain connects TRBV28 to TRBJ2-5; D unclear. Germline V gene sequence: CDR1 MDHEN, CDR2 SYDVKM. CDR3 length: 12 residues. V lost 3 bases to trimming and J lost 3 bases, with 5 bases between them. CDR3 in amino acids: CASSFPKETQYF. CDR3 nucleotides: TGTGCCAGCAGTTTTCCTAAAGAGACCCAGTACTTC.

This clonotype was seen ten or more times. This sequence joins TRBV6-1 and TRBJ2-1; maybe TRBD1 (6 bases). Trimming stripped 0 bases from V and 9 bases from J, with 9 bases between. The CDR3 covers 13 residues. Germline V gene lookup returns CDR1 MNHNS and CDR2 SASEGT. The DNA for the CDR3 is TGTGCCAGCAGTGAAGCTCCAGGGGTTGAGCAGTTCTTC. Its translation is CASSEAPGVEQFF.

This clonotype was found many times. The chain couples TRBV6-2 or TRBV6-3 to TRBJ2-1; D unresolved. Trimming pared 4 bases from V and 0 bases from J, leaving 10 bases between. Germline CDR1 MNHEY, CDR2 SVGEGT. The CDR3 runs 15 residues. The chain's CDR3 is CASSSALSSYNEQFF. The CDR3 DNA is TGTGCCAGCAGTTCGGCCCTGAGCTCCTACAATGAGCAGTTCTTC.

This clonotype came up a few times. CDR3 nucleotide sequence: TGTGCCAGCAGTTCAACTAGCGACGGCTTCCAAGAGACCCAGTACTTC. Translation: CASSSTSDGFQETQYF. The V call is TRBV5-6, the J call TRBJ2-5; 7 positions agree with TRBD2. CDR1 is SGHDT and CDR2 is YYEEEE in the germline V gene. The CDR3 has 16 residues. The junction had 11 bases not matched to a gene; V was cut back by 5 bases and J by 1 base. The entire variable domain, with the rest obtained from reference TRBV5-6 and TRBJ2-5, is as follows: DAGVTQSPTHLIKTRGQQVTLRCSPKSGHDTVSWYQQALGQGPQFIFQYYEEEERQRGNFPDRFSGHQFPNYSSELNVNALLLGDSALYLCASSSTSDGFQETQYFGPGTRLLVL.

The chain is built from TRBV27 and TRBJ1-2; 8 bases map to TRBD1. The CDR3 is made up of 14 amino acids. Losses at the gene ends were 6 bases for V and 3 bases for J; bases not matched to a gene: 6. The germline CDR1 and CDR2 sequences are MNHEY and SMNVEV (reference sequence). CDR3 bases: TGTGCCAGCAGGAAAATACAGGGGGACTATGGCTACACCTTC. Protein: CASRKIQGDYGYTF.

This clonotype has just a few counts. The V call is TRBV2, the J call TRBJ1-5; 12 positions match TRBD1. CDR1 is SNHLY, CDR2 FYNNEI, per germline. The CDR3 sequence is 15 residues long. Trimming took 5 bases from V and 6 from J; bases not matched to a gene: 5. The chain's CDR3 is CASSPGTGGLQPQHF. The CDR3 coding sequence is TGTGCCAGCAGTCCCGGGACAGGGGGCCTTCAGCCCCAGCATTTT.

This clonotype was seen ten or more times. The chain couples TRBV6-5 to TRBJ1-2, with 10 bases that match TRBD1. The CDR3 has 18 residues. Germline CDR1 is MNHEY and CDR2 is SVGAGI. With 1 base clipped from V and 3 bases from J, the junction kept 11 bases outside the gene matches. The CDR3 region is CASSYLGTGEVRYYGYTF. DNA for the CDR3: TGTGCCAGCAGTTACTTAGGGACAGGGGAGGTCCGGTACTATGGCTACACCTTC.

Many counts were recorded for this clonotype. The chain carries TRBV2 and TRBJ2-4, with D uncertain. In germline, CDR1 is SNHLY, CDR2 FYNNEI. The V and J ends lost 0 bases and 3 bases respectively, with 9 bases between them. The CDR3 is 15 amino acids. This CDR3 is CASSEAWSSKNIQYF. The CDR3 DNA reads as TGTGCCAGCAGTGAAGCATGGTCGAGCAAAAACATTCAGTACTTC.

The chain employs TRBV20-1 and TRBJ1-3; D ambiguous. CDR3 length: 16 amino acids. With 0 bases removed from V and 6 bases from J, the gap between germline ends came to 18 bases. Germline values: CDR1 DFQATT, CDR2 SNEGSKA (reference sequence). In nucleotides, the CDR3 is TGCAGTGCTAGAGATCAGAATCGGGGATGGGAAAACACCATATATTTT. Amino acids: CSARDQNRGWENTIYF.

This clonotype was observed many times. V and J are TRBV4-1 and TRBJ2-3; D ambiguous. V was trimmed by 4 bases and J by 3 bases, leaving 5 bases between them. Germline loops: CDR1 MGHRA, CDR2 YSYEKL. The CDR3 sequence is 12 residues long. In DNA, the CDR3 is TGCGCCAGCAGCCTCAAGACAGATACGCAGTATTTT. Its translation: CASSLKTDTQYF.

Ten or more counts support this clonotype. The rearrangement uses TRBV7-6 and TRBJ2-7, with D perhaps matching TRBD2 (5 bases). Trimming left V 4 bases short and J 6 bases short, with 19 bases between. Germline CDR1 reads SGHVS; CDR2 reads FNYEAQ. The CDR3 consists of 15 residues. Written as DNA, the CDR3 is TGTGCCAGCAGCTCAGACATCCTACGGGGTGGCGAGCAGTACTTC. It is translated as CASSSDILRGGEQYF.

In this sample, this clonotype turned up a few times. CDR3 region: CASSHHSGGGGTEAFF. CDR3 bases: TGTGCCAGCAGCCACCATTCAGGGGGAGGCGGCACTGAAGCTTTCTTT. The chain recombines TRBV14 with TRBJ1-1; TRBD1 aligns across 7 bases. The V segment lost 3 bases and the J segment 4 bases; nucleotides outside the gene matches: 11. The CDR3 consists of 16 residues. Germline lookup yields CDR1 SGHDN and CDR2 FVKESK.

The chain employs TRBV2 and TRBJ2-3; 9 positions agree with TRBD2. The CDR3 runs to 17 residues. Losses at the gene ends were 0 bases for V and 1 base for J; bases not matched to a gene: 5. Germline V CDR1 and CDR2: SNHLY, FYNNEI. DNA of the CDR3: TGTGCCAGCAGTGAAGCCGCCCGACTAGCGGGCACAGATACGCAGTATTTT. This encodes CASSEAARLAGTDTQYF.

This clonotype appeared many times. The chain has TRBV29-1 and TRBJ1-5; 7 bases match TRBD1. The CDR3 spans 14 residues. Germline V gives CDR1 SQVTM, CDR2 ANQGSEA. The junction had 3 bases not matched to a gene; V was cut back by 4 bases and J by 0 bases. The CDR3 loop is CSVAGTDSNQPQHF. CDR3 bases: TGCAGCGTTGCCGGGACAGATAGCAATCAGCCCCAGCATTTT.

This clonotype was counted at least ten times. This rearrangement joins TRBV6-6 to TRBJ2-7; D gene ambiguous. This CDR3 contains 12 residues. With 2 bases removed from V and 5 bases from J, the gap between germline ends came to 7 bases. Germline V gives CDR1 MNHNY, CDR2 SVGAGI (reference sequence). CDR3 sequence (DNA): TGTGCCAGCAGTTACGGGGTCAACGAGCAGTACTTC. Protein product: CASSYGVNEQYF.

This clonotype was counted a few times. For the CDR3, the DNA is TGCGCCAGCAGCGCCGAGGGGCCTGAAGCTTTCTTT. Protein product: CASSAEGPEAFF. The chain has TRBV5-1 and TRBJ1-1, with D possibly matching TRBD1 (5 bases). The V gene lost 4 bases and the J gene lost 6 bases, with 10 bases spanning the gap. Germline values: CDR1 SGHRS, CDR2 YFSETQ. The CDR3 extends over 12 amino acids.

This clonotype was detected many times. The chain carries TRBV12-3 or TRBV12-4 and TRBJ1-3, with D unresolved. The CDR3 has 15 residues. The V gene lost 8 bases and the J gene lost 0 bases, with 14 bases spanning the gap. The CDR3 region has the DNA TGTGCCAGCTCGGAGGATGGGGTCTCTGGAAACACCATATATTTT. It encodes CASSEDGVSGNTIYF.

In its sample, this clonotype was seen many times. The CDR3 DNA reads TGTGCCAGCAAGGCGACAGATGGGTCCTACGAGCAGTACTTC. This sequence encodes CASKATDGSYEQYF. The chain employs TRBV28 and TRBJ2-7; possible D gene TRBD1, 5 bases. V was shortened by 7 bases and J by 1 base, with 14 bases between the two germline ends. The CDR3 consists of 14 residues. Germline V gene data show CDR1 as MDHEN and CDR2 as SYDVKM.

The chain has TRBV25-1 and TRBJ1-1; D not resolved. V lost 6 bases, J lost 4 bases, and 6 bases lay in between. The CDR3 runs to 11 residues. Germline CDR1 reads MGHDK; CDR2 reads SYGVNS. The CDR3 is CASRGFTEAFF. CDR3 in DNA: TGTGCCAGCAGGGGATTCACTGAAGCTTTCTTT.

This clonotype was observed many times. The chain employs TRBV20-1 and TRBJ2-7, with D possibly being TRBD2 (6 bases). The CDR3 is 13 amino acids. Per the germline V gene, CDR1 is DFQATT and CDR2 is SNEGSKA (reference sequence). The germline V and J ends were trimmed by 3 bases and 1 base, with 10 bases remaining between them. Here the CDR3 reads CSARVRESYEQYF. CDR3 DNA sequence: TGCAGTGCTAGGGTGCGGGAATCCTACGAGCAGTACTTC.

The chain uses TRBV7-2 and TRBJ2-3; D remains unclear. The CDR3 is 12 amino acids. CDR1 and CDR2 (germline): SGHTA, FQGNSA. V lost 6 bases and J lost 7, with 11 bases in between. CDR3 sequence reads: CASRGSSNTQYF. The CDR3 nucleotides read TGTGCCAGCAGGGGATCCTCGAATACGCAGTATTTT. Full variable domain (rest looked up from reference TRBV7-2 and TRBJ2-3): GAGVSQSPSNKVTEKGKDVELRCDPISGHTALYWYRQSLGQGLEFLIYFQGNSAPDKSGLPSDRFSAERTGGSVSTLTIQRTQQEDSAVYLCASRGSSNTQYFGPGTRLTVL.

This clonotype occurred many times. The chain is built from TRBV3-1 and TRBJ2-2; 9 nucleotides agree with TRBD1. J gave up 4 bases and V 3 bases, and 6 bases lay outside the gene matches. CDR1 LGHDT and CDR2 YNNKEL come from the germline V gene (reference sequence). The CDR3 consists of 16 residues. The chain's CDR3 is CASSQGQGQSTGELFF. For the CDR3, the DNA is TGTGCCAGCAGCCAGGGACAGGGCCAGAGCACCGGGGAGCTGTTTTTT.

This clonotype appeared many times. This chain uses TRBV6-5 with TRBJ1-1, with TRBD1 identical over 7 bases. From germline, CDR1 is MNHEY and CDR2 SVGAGI. Unmatched junction bases numbered 4, after V lost 5 bases and J lost 1 base. The CDR3 is 14 amino acids. CDR3 DNA: TGTGCCAGCAGTACACGGACAGGGAACACTGAAGCTTTCTTT. This sequence encodes CASSTRTGNTEAFF.

This clonotype was counted at least ten times. Here the CDR3 reads CAISDFTNTIYF. The CDR3 region has the DNA TGTGCCATCAGTGACTTTACCAACACCATATATTTT. The genes are TRBV10-3 and TRBJ1-3; D is uncertain. This CDR3 has 12 residues. Germline-derived CDR1 and CDR2 are ENHRY and SYGVKD. V lost 3 bases to trimming and J lost 7 bases, with 7 bases between them.

This clonotype occurred many times. This chain uses TRBV27 with TRBJ2-7; D is perhaps TRBD2 (7 bases). CDR3 length: 18 amino acids. V lost 5 bases to trimming and J lost 5 bases, with 28 bases between them. CDR1 is MNHEY, CDR2 SMNVEV, per germline (reference sequence). CDR3 sequence (DNA): TGTGCCAGCAGTCGGGGTTTGGGGGGGCATAACGTGCCCGACGAGCAGTACTTC. Amino acid sequence: CASSRGLGGHNVPDEQYF.

This clonotype was seen at least ten times. The gene calls are TRBV7-2 and TRBJ2-1; the D gene is possibly TRBD2 (5 bases). V was clipped by 2 bases and J by 1 base, with 9 bases between them. The CDR3 sequence is 15 residues long. Germline loops: CDR1 SGHTA, CDR2 FQGNSA. The CDR3 coding sequence is TGTGCCAGCAGCTTACGAGCGGAGTCCTACAATGAGCAGTTCTTC. Protein: CASSLRAESYNEQFF.

The rearrangement joins TRBV7-9 to TRBJ1-2; a weak D match, TRBD1 (6 bases). V was shortened by 5 bases and J by 3 bases, with 13 bases between the two germline ends. This CDR3 is 14 amino acids long. Germline V lookup: CDR1 SEHNR, CDR2 FQNEAQ (reference sequence). CDR3 region: CASSRDTFHYGYTF. The CDR3 DNA follows: TGTGCCAGCAGCCGGGACACTTTTCACTATGGCTACACCTTC.

Many counts were recorded for this clonotype. This sequence joins TRBV2 and TRBJ2-7; no clear D gene. Looked up from germline, CDR1 is SNHLY and CDR2 is FYNNEI. Trimming pared 4 bases from V and 3 bases from J, leaving 10 bases between. The CDR3 contains 13 residues. The CDR3 is CASSATVLYEQYF. In nucleotides, the CDR3 is TGTGCCAGCAGTGCGACGGTCCTCTACGAGCAGTACTTC.